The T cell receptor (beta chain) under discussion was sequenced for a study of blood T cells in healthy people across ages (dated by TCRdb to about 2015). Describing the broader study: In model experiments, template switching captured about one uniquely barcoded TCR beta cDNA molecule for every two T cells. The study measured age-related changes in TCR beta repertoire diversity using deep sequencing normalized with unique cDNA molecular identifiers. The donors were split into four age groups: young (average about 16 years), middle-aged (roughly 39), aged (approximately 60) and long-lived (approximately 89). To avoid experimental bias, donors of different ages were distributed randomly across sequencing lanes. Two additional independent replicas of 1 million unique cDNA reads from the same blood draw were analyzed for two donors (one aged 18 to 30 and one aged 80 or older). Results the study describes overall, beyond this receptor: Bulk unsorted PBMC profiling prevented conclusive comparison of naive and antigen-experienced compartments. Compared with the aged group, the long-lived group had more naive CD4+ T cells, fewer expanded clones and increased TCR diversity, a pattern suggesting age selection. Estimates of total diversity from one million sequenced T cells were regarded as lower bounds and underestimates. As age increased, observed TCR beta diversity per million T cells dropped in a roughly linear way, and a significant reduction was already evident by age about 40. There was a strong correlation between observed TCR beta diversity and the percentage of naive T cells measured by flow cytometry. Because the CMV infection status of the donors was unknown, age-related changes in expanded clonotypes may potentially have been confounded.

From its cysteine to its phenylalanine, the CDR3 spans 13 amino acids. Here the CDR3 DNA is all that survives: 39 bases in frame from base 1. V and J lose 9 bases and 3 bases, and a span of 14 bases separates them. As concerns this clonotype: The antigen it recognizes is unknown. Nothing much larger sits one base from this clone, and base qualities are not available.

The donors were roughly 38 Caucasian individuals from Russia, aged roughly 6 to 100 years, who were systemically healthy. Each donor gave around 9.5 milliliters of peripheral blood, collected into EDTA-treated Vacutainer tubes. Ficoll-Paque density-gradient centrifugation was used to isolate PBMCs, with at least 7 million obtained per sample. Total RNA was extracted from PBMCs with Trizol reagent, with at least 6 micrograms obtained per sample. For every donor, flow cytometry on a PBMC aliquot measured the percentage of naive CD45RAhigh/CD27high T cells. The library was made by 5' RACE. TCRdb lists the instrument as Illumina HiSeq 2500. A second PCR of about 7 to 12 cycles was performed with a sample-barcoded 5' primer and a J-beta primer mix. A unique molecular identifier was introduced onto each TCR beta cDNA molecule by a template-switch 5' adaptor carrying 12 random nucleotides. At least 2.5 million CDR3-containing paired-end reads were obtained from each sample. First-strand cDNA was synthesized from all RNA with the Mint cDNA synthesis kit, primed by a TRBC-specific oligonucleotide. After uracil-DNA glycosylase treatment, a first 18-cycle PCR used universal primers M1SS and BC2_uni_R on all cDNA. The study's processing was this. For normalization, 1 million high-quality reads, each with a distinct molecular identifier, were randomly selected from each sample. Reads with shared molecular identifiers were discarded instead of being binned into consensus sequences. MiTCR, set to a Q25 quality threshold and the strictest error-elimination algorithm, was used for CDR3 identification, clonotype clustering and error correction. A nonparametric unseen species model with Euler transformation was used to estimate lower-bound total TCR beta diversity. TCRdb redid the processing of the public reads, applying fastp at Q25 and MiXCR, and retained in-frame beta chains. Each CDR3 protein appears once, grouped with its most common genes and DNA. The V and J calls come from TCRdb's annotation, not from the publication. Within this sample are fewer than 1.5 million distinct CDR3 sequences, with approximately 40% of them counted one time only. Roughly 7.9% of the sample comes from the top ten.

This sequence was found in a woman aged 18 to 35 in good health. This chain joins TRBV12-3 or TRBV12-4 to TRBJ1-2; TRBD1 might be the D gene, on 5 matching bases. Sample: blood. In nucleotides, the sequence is TGTGCCAGATTGGGGGGTGCAGACTATGGCTACACCTTC. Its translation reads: CARLGGADYGYTF.